A single sample gave rise to the 26 T cell receptor beta chains below, sequenced in a study of a mutant IDH1 vaccine in newly diagnosed glioma. These receptors are not linked to any known antigen. Noted time point: week 47, end of study. The investigators gave 300 ug of mutant IDH1 20-mer peptide in each vaccine dose, together with topical imiquimod. Sequenced by immunoSEQ multiplex PCR; TCRdb stores in-frame clones only, minus some. The table records about 94,000 clones, around nine tenths of them present only once. This specimen was PBMCs, taken from a glioma patient whose treatment included an IDH1 peptide vaccine. All receptors derive from a woman aged 45-65 years with glioma.

The chain recombines TRBV6-5 with TRBJ2-5, with 7 bases identical to TRBD2. The V gene end was trimmed by 2 bases and the J gene end by 5 bases; junction bases not matched to a gene: 8. Looked up from germline, CDR1 is MNHEY and CDR2 is SVGAGI. The CDR3 has 15 amino acids. The chain's CDR3 is CASSYGGGRVETQYF. CDR3 nucleotide sequence: TGTGCCAGCAGTTACGGGGGAGGGCGGGTGGAGACCCAGTACTTC.

The V call is TRBV28, the J call TRBJ2-1; TRBD2 agrees at 8 bases. V lost 7 bases to trimming and J lost 0 bases; unmatched junction nucleotides: 8. The CDR3 covers 16 residues. CDR1 and CDR2 from the germline V gene are MDHEN and SYDVKM. In DNA form, the CDR3 reads TGTGCCAGCAAGGTAGCGGGGTCAAGCTCCTACAATGAGCAGTTCTTC. Its translation: CASKVAGSSSYNEQFF.

As regards this clone: Germline is not matched at one junction end, which may reflect a read error. V and J are TRBV7-7 and TRBJ2-5; D call uncertain. The CDR3 consists of 13 residues. Germline V CDR1 and CDR2: SSHAT, FNYEAQ (reference sequence). CDR3 in amino acids: CASSLPDREAQYF. CDR3 DNA sequence: TGTGCTAGCAGCTTGCCAGACCGTGAGGCCCAGTACTTC. Based on the CDR3 plus reference TRBV7-7 and TRBJ2-5, the full variable domain is GAGVSQSPRYKVTKRGQDVTLRCDPISSHATLYWYQQALGQGPEFLTYFNYEAQPDKSGLPSDRFSAERPEGSISTLTIQRTEQRDSAMYRCASSLPDREAQYFGPGTRLLVL.

This chain joins TRBV5-8 and TRBJ2-7; D is ambiguous. This CDR3 is 15 amino acids long. The ends were cut back, 0 bases at V and 2 bases at J, with 12 bases in the middle. Germline lookup yields CDR1 SGHTS and CDR2 YDEGEE. In DNA form, the CDR3 reads TGTGCCAGCAGCTTGGGGACGATAACCACCTACGAGCAGTACTTC. Its protein is CASSLGTITTYEQYF.

The genes are TRBV5-1 and TRBJ2-7; the match to TRBD2 covers 7 bases. The germline V gene encodes CDR1 SGHRS and CDR2 YFSETQ. V lost 4 bases and J lost 2; bases outside the gene matches: 6. The CDR3 spans 14 residues. Here the CDR3 DNA reads TGCGCCAGCAGCCCGGGACTACAGACCTACGAGCAGTACTTC. Protein sequence: CASSPGLQTYEQYF.

The chain carries TRBV13 and TRBJ2-3; D is undetermined. With 4 bases removed from V and 2 bases from J, the gap between germline ends came to 10 bases. Germline V CDR1 and CDR2: PRHDT, FYEKMQ (reference sequence). This CDR3 comprises 14 residues. The CDR3 reads CASSYRISTDTQYF. DNA for the CDR3: TGTGCCAGCAGCTACCGGATCTCCACAGATACGCAGTATTTT.

This sequence joins TRBV13 and TRBJ2-2, with TRBD2 matching over 14 bases. Per germline, CDR1 PRHDT and CDR2 FYEKMQ (reference sequence). The trim removed 3 bases at V and 3 bases at J, leaving 21 bases unmatched. The CDR3 is 23 amino acids. CDR3 DNA: TGTGCCAGCAGCTTCACTACCGGCCCAAGACTAGCGGGAGGGCCGTCGGACACCGGGGAGCTGTTTTTT. This encodes CASSFTTGPRLAGGPSDTGELFF.

This clone was observed once. The rearrangement uses TRBV30 and TRBJ2-7, with a weak D call TRBD2 (6 bases). The V end was cut by 3 bases, the J end by 2 bases, with 8 bases between. The CDR3 covers 12 residues. CDR1 and CDR2 from the germline V gene are GTSNPN and SVGIG (reference sequence). Written as DNA, the CDR3 is TGTGCCTGGAGCGCTAGCGCCTACGAGCAGTACTTC. Protein product: CAWSASAYEQYF.

V usage is TRBV5-4 and J usage is TRBJ2-7, with 10 bases aligning to TRBD1. V lost 7 bases and J lost 3; bases outside the gene matches: 7. The CDR3 loop spans 14 amino acids. Looked up from germline, CDR1 is SGHNT and CDR2 is YYREEE (reference sequence). The CDR3 DNA sequence: TGTGCCAGCTCCAGACAGGGGGCTAACTACGAGCAGTACTTC. It codes for CASSRQGANYEQYF.

The chain couples TRBV5-1 to TRBJ2-3; 9 nucleotides agree with TRBD1. Germline-derived CDR1 and CDR2 are SGHRS and YFSETQ. The CDR3 is 16 residues long. Germline trimming cut 0 bases from V and 1 base from J; bases unmatched to any gene: 3. The CDR3 nucleotides read TGCGCCAGCAGCTTGGGGACAGGGGTCGGCACAGATACGCAGTATTTT. It is translated as CASSLGTGVGTDTQYF.

DNA for the CDR3: TGCGCCAGCAGCTACGGGACTAGCGGAAACATTCAGTACTTC. Its protein is CASSYGTSGNIQYF. This chain joins TRBV5-1 and TRBJ2-4; 11 positions match TRBD2. The CDR3 contains 14 residues. With 3 bases clipped from V and 6 bases from J, the junction kept 2 bases outside the gene matches. Germline V gene lookup returns CDR1 SGHRS and CDR2 YFSETQ.

This sequence joins TRBV6-1 and TRBJ2-7; D is perhaps TRBD1 or TRBD2 (7 bases each). Germline V gene lookup returns CDR1 MNHNS and CDR2 SASEGT. V lost 4 bases, J lost 4 bases, and 14 bases lay in between. The CDR3 consists of 14 residues. The CDR3 loop reads CASSVGGGAYEQYF. CDR3 coding DNA: TGTGCCAGCAGTGTGGGAGGGGGCGCTTACGAGCAGTACTTC.

A few counts support this clone. The V call is TRBV6-5, the J call TRBJ2-5; 7 bases map to TRBD2. The J call may not be correct, given that the DNA end is closer to TRBJ2-7. This CDR3 region has 14 residues. Looked up from germline, CDR1 is MNHEY and CDR2 is SVGAGI. In DNA form, the CDR3 reads TGTGCCAGCAGTAAAGCTAGCGGAACCTACGAGCAGTACTTC. Encoded protein: CASSKASGTYEQYF.

The chain is built from TRBV11-2 and TRBJ2-2, with D hard to call. Germline V CDR1 and CDR2: SGHAT, FQNNGV. The V end was cut by 10 bases, the J end by 6 bases, with 15 bases between. The CDR3 runs 13 residues. CDR3 loop: CAILLHFSGELFF. CDR3 bases: TGTGCCATCCTCCTACATTTTTCCGGGGAGCTGTTTTTT.

This sequence joins TRBV5-6 and TRBJ2-1; 10 positions match TRBD1. Germline V gives CDR1 SGHDT, CDR2 YYEEEE. This CDR3 region has 14 residues. V was clipped by 0 bases and J by 7 bases; unmatched bases: 1. The CDR3 reads CASSLGTGGNEQFF. The CDR3 nucleotides read TGTGCCAGCAGCTTGGGGACAGGGGGGAATGAGCAGTTCTTC.

The gene calls are TRBV7-3 and TRBJ2-7; a possible D gene is TRBD2 (6 bases). Trimming took 4 bases from V and 3 from J, leaving 16 bases between them. CDR1 is SGHTA and CDR2 is FQGTGA in the germline V gene. The CDR3 is 15 amino acids. The CDR3 region has the DNA TGTGCCAGCAGCTCCCCGGGGACTTCCATCTACGAGCAGTACTTC. As protein: CASSSPGTSIYEQYF.

In DNA form, the CDR3 reads TGTGCCAGCAACTTTGGACAGGTTGCTGGCGGCTACACCTTC. Amino acid sequence: CASNFGQVAGGYTF. This chain joins TRBV5-6 and TRBJ1-2; the match to TRBD1 covers 7 bases. With 6 bases clipped from V and 8 bases from J, the junction kept 13 bases outside the gene matches. The CDR3 sequence is 14 residues long. Germline loops: CDR1 SGHDT, CDR2 YYEEEE.

The J gene is TRBJ2-1, the V gene TRBV27; no definite D call. V lost 6 bases and J lost 7, with 7 bases in between. CDR1 and CDR2 from the germline V gene are MNHEY and SMNVEV (reference sequence). The CDR3 has 11 residues. The CDR3 coding sequence is TGTGCCAGCAGGACCTTTAATGAGCAGTTCTTC. Amino acids: CASRTFNEQFF.

V and J are TRBV27 and TRBJ2-7; maybe TRBD1 (5 bases). CDR1 and CDR2 from the germline V gene are MNHEY and SMNVEV (reference sequence). The CDR3 runs to 14 residues. Deletions cut 6 bases from V and 0 bases from J, with 12 bases between. CDR3 sequence (DNA): TGTGCCAGCAGATTGACAGAAGGCTCCTACGAGCAGTACTTC. This encodes CASRLTEGSYEQYF.

The genes are TRBV28 and TRBJ2-1; 7 bases are a match to TRBD1. CDR1 and CDR2 (germline): MDHEN, SYDVKM. The CDR3 extends over 14 amino acids. V shed 7 bases, J shed 5 bases, and the junction held 8 bases outside the gene matches. The CDR3 DNA sequence: TGTGCCAGCAACTGGGACAGTTACGACAATGAGCAGTTCTTC. This sequence encodes CASNWDSYDNEQFF.

This chain links TRBV6-5 with TRBJ1-1, with 11 bases matching TRBD1. Germline assignment: CDR1 MNHEY and CDR2 SVGAGI. The CDR3 spans 14 residues. Unmatched junction bases numbered 7, after V lost 2 bases and J lost 11 bases. The CDR3 loop reads CASSYRDRGYEAFF. The CDR3 coding sequence is TGTGCCAGCAGTTACCGGGACAGGGGGTATGAGGCTTTCTTT.

This chain connects TRBV19 to TRBJ1-1; 7 bases line up with TRBD1. Germline V CDR1 and CDR2: LNHDA, SQIVND (reference sequence). V shed 5 bases, J shed 1 base, and the junction held 13 bases outside the gene matches. The CDR3 sequence is 17 residues long. CDR3: CASSPLSGTAKNTEAFF. CDR3 nucleotides: TGTGCCAGTAGTCCTTTATCCGGGACAGCTAAGAACACTGAAGCTTTCTTT. The whole variable domain, filled in from reference TRBV19 and TRBJ1-1, reads DGGITQSPKYLFRKEGQNVTLSCEQNLNHDAMYWYRQDPGQGLRLIYYSQIVNDFQKGDIAEGYSVSREKKESFPLTVTSAQKNPTAFYLCASSPLSGTAKNTEAFFGQGTRLTVV.

The genes are TRBV5-1 and TRBJ2-1, with 7 nucleotides matching TRBD2. The germline gives CDR1 SGHRS, CDR2 YFSETQ. V trimming: 0 bases; J trimming: 6 bases; junction bases outside the gene matches: 3. This CDR3 has 14 amino acids. The CDR3 reads CASSLGASGNEQFF. The CDR3 nucleotides read TGCGCCAGCAGCTTGGGGGCTAGCGGCAATGAGCAGTTCTTC.

The gene calls are TRBV2 and TRBJ2-7; D is uncertain. Germline-derived CDR1 and CDR2 are SNHLY and FYNNEI. V lost 2 bases, J lost 5 bases, and 13 bases lay in between. This CDR3 spans 14 amino acids. CDR3 in amino acids: CASSESRFRDEQYF. CDR3 DNA: TGTGCCAGCAGTGAAAGCCGATTTCGAGACGAGCAGTACTTC.

This clone was observed a few times. The chain couples TRBV10-3 to TRBJ1-1; maybe TRBD1 (6 bases). The germline V gene has CDR1 ENHRY and CDR2 SYGVKD. CDR3 length: 14 amino acids. The V and J ends lost 0 bases and 1 base respectively, with 6 bases between them. The CDR3 loop is CAISESGQNTEAFF. As DNA, the CDR3 is TGTGCCATCAGTGAGTCGGGACAGAACACTGAAGCTTTCTTT.

The chain recombines TRBV29-1 with TRBJ2-5, with TRBD1 as a possible D gene (6 bases). The CDR3 contains 13 residues. CDR1 SQVTM and CDR2 ANQGSEA come from the germline V gene. V shed 3 bases and J shed 4 bases, with 12 bases lying between them. The CDR3 loop reads CSVESQGRETQYF. The CDR3 region has the DNA TGCAGCGTTGAGAGTCAGGGGCGAGAGACCCAGTACTTC.